The rows below give T cell receptor beta chains drawn from one sample of a study of blood T cell repertoires in COVID-19. The assay was immunoSEQ multiplex PCR, and TCRdb's table has in-frame clones only and misses some. In the table there are some 42,000 clones, roughly 92% of which are singletons. The sample was peripheral blood. Every receptor here comes from a man aged 50 to 59 with active COVID-19. The CDR3 runs from the conserved cysteine through the conserved F or W. Fields, in order: J gene, D gene, clone size, V gene, CDR3 DNA, CDR3 protein. D genes are given only for firm matches. Where a row states a size, it is once, few, many or the class of an expanded clone; other rows omit it.

J gene: TRBJ1-5; D gene: NA; clone size: NA; V gene: TRBV6-5; CDR3 DNA: TGTGCCAGCAGTAGGGGTGTCAATCAGCCCCAGCATTTT; CDR3 protein: CASSRGVNQPQHF
J gene: TRBJ2-4; D gene: NA; clone size: NA; V gene: TRBV16; CDR3 DNA: TGTGCCAGCAGCCAATCGGGGGGGCAGGGAGCGACCAAAAACATTCAGTACTTC; CDR3 protein: CASSQSGGQGATKNIQYF
J gene: TRBJ2-1; D gene: TRBD2; clone size: NA; V gene: TRBV7-7; CDR3 DNA: TGTGCTAGCAGCTTAGGAACCAGCGGGAGGCTAGATGAGCAGTTCTTC; CDR3 protein: CASSLGTSGRLDEQFF
J gene: TRBJ2-2; D gene: TRBD2; clone size: few; V gene: TRBV6-6; CDR3 DNA: TGTGCCAGCAGTGCTCTGGGGGGGTACACCGGGGAGCTGTTTTTT; CDR3 protein: CASSALGGYTGELFF
J gene: TRBJ2-1; D gene: NA; clone size: NA; V gene: TRBV19; CDR3 DNA: TGTGCCAGTAGCCCCCAGTACTACAATGAGCAGTTCTTC; CDR3 protein: CASSPQYYNEQFF
J gene: TRBJ2-3; D gene: NA; clone size: NA; V gene: TRBV30; CDR3 DNA: TGTGCCTGGACTCCAGGGCCAGATACGCAGTATTTT; CDR3 protein: CAWTPGPDTQYF
J gene: TRBJ2-1; D gene: NA; clone size: NA; V gene: TRBV5-4; CDR3 DNA: TGTGCCAGCAGCCGCACCTTGCGGGACGCCAATGAGCAGTTCTTC; CDR3 protein: CASSRTLRDANEQFF
J gene: TRBJ2-7; D gene: TRBD2; clone size: NA; V gene: TRBV6-5; CDR3 DNA: TGTGCCAGCAGTTACAACATAGCGGGAGGGTACGAGCAGTACTTC; CDR3 protein: CASSYNIAGGYEQYF
J gene: TRBJ2-4; D gene: NA; clone size: NA; V gene: TRBV5-4; CDR3 DNA: TGTGCCAGCAGCTTCCTAGGCCTGCAGTACTTC; CDR3 protein: CASSFLGLQYF
J gene: TRBJ1-5; D gene: NA; clone size: NA; V gene: TRBV28; CDR3 DNA: TGTGCCAGCAGTTTCCAGGGCGGATTTAGCAATCAGCCCCAGCATTTT; CDR3 protein: CASSFQGGFSNQPQHF
J gene: TRBJ1-2; D gene: NA; clone size: NA; V gene: TRBV5-4; CDR3 DNA: TGTGCCAGCGGAGGGGCGAATAACTATGGCTACACCTTC; CDR3 protein: CASGGANNYGYTF
J gene: TRBJ2-7; D gene: TRBD1; clone size: NA; V gene: TRBV6-5; CDR3 DNA: TGTGCCAGCAGTTACCCGGGACAGGGGATCCACGAGCAGTACTTC; CDR3 protein: CASSYPGQGIHEQYF
J gene: TRBJ2-1; D gene: TRBD2; clone size: NA; V gene: TRBV7-9; CDR3 DNA: TGTGCCAGCAGTCCCGGGACTAGCGGAAACAATGAGCAGTTCTTC; CDR3 protein: CASSPGTSGNNEQFF
J gene: TRBJ1-5; D gene: NA; clone size: once; V gene: TRBV21-1; CDR3 DNA: TGTGCCAGCAAACGGTCCCAGGGGGAGGATCAGCCCCAGCATTTT; CDR3 protein: CASKRSQGEDQPQHF
J gene: TRBJ2-7; D gene: NA; clone size: NA; V gene: TRBV9; CDR3 DNA: TGTGCCAGCAGCCCGAGACACCCCACCTACGAGCAGTACTTC; CDR3 protein: CASSPRHPTYEQYF
J gene: TRBJ1-6; D gene: TRBD1; clone size: NA; V gene: TRBV19; CDR3 DNA: TGTGCCAGTAGCTTCGGACAGGGAACTTTCCGTAATTCACCCCTCCACTTT; CDR3 protein: CASSFGQGTFRNSPLHF
J gene: TRBJ1-6; D gene: TRBD1; clone size: NA; V gene: TRBV5-6; CDR3 DNA: TGTGCCAGCAGCAGCCTGGACAGGGGGCGGTCACCCCTCCACTTT; CDR3 protein: CASSSLDRGRSPLHF
J gene: TRBJ2-1; D gene: TRBD2; clone size: NA; V gene: TRBV2; CDR3 DNA: TGTGCCAGCATGGTAGCGGGAGCCGGTGAGCAGTTCTTC; CDR3 protein: CASMVAGAGEQFF
J gene: TRBJ2-1; D gene: NA; clone size: NA; V gene: TRBV28; CDR3 DNA: TGTGCCAGCAGTTTCCCGGGACTTTCTGGGCATGAGCAGTTCTTC; CDR3 protein: CASSFPGLSGHEQFF
J gene: TRBJ2-3; D gene: NA; clone size: NA; V gene: TRBV30; CDR3 DNA: TGTGCCTGGAGTGTAACGGGGGGCACAGATACGCAGTATTTT; CDR3 protein: CAWSVTGGTDTQYF
J gene: TRBJ1-1; D gene: NA; clone size: NA; V gene: TRBV7-3; CDR3 DNA: TGTGCCAGCAGCCCTAGGGGAACCATGGACACTGAAGCTTTCTTT; CDR3 protein: CASSPRGTMDTEAFF
J gene: TRBJ2-1; D gene: TRBD2; clone size: once; V gene: TRBV19; CDR3 DNA: TGTGCCAGTACTCCCCGGACTAGCCAATACAATGAGCAGTTCTTC; CDR3 protein: CASTPRTSQYNEQFF
J gene: TRBJ2-5; D gene: TRBD1; clone size: few; V gene: TRBV10-3; CDR3 DNA: TGTGCCATCAGTGAAACAGGGGTAGCAGAGACCCAGTACTTC; CDR3 protein: CAISETGVAETQYF
J gene: TRBJ2-2; D gene: TRBD2; clone size: NA; V gene: TRBV6-1; CDR3 DNA: TGTGCCAGCAGTGATCTTAGCGGGAGGGGCACCGGGGAGCTGTTTTTT; CDR3 protein: CASSDLSGRGTGELFF
J gene: TRBJ1-2; D gene: TRBD1; clone size: NA; V gene: TRBV10-3; CDR3 DNA: TGTGCCGTACAGGGGGAGGACTATGGCTACACCTTC; CDR3 protein: CAVQGEDYGYTF
J gene: TRBJ1-1; D gene: NA; clone size: few; V gene: TRBV3-1/TRBV3-2; CDR3 DNA: TGTGCCAGCAGCCCCTACGAGGGCCTTGAAGCTTTCTTT; CDR3 protein: CASSPYEGLEAFF
J gene: TRBJ2-7; D gene: NA; clone size: NA; V gene: TRBV5-6; CDR3 DNA: TGTGCCAGCAGCGCCGTCGGAGTCTACGAGCAGTACTTC; CDR3 protein: CASSAVGVYEQYF
J gene: TRBJ2-7; D gene: TRBD1; clone size: NA; V gene: TRBV18; CDR3 DNA: TGTGCCAGCTCACGGGACAGCTACGAGCAGTACTTC; CDR3 protein: CASSRDSYEQYF
J gene: TRBJ2-3; D gene: NA; clone size: once; V gene: TRBV24-1; CDR3 DNA: TGTGCCACCAGTGCGAGGGTTGGCCCAGATACGCAGTATTTT; CDR3 protein: CATSARVGPDTQYF
J gene: TRBJ2-1; D gene: TRBD2; clone size: NA; V gene: TRBV30; CDR3 DNA: TGTGCCTGGTGTGGTGGGGGAGGGTGGGGTAACAATGAGCAGTTCTTC; CDR3 protein: CAWCGGGGWGNNEQFF
J gene: TRBJ2-1; D gene: NA; clone size: NA; V gene: TRBV27; CDR3 DNA: TGTGCCAGCATGGGCCACCTCTCCTACAATGAGCAGTTCTTC; CDR3 protein: CASMGHLSYNEQFF
J gene: TRBJ2-1; D gene: TRBD2; clone size: NA; V gene: TRBV19; CDR3 DNA: TGTGCCAGTAGTATTGGACTAGCTGAAGACAATGAGCAGTTCTTC; CDR3 protein: CASSIGLAEDNEQFF
J gene: TRBJ2-3; D gene: NA; clone size: NA; V gene: TRBV19; CDR3 DNA: TGTGCCAGTAGTGTTACGGGAACAGATACGCAGTATTTT; CDR3 protein: CASSVTGTDTQYF
J gene: TRBJ2-5; D gene: NA; clone size: NA; V gene: TRBV2; CDR3 DNA: TGTGCCAGCGGGGCGCAGATAGCCCAAGAGACCCAGTACTTC; CDR3 protein: CASGAQIAQETQYF
J gene: TRBJ2-2; D gene: NA; clone size: NA; V gene: TRBV10-1; CDR3 DNA: TGCGCCAGCAGTTCCTCGGGGACCGGGGAGCTGTTTTTT; CDR3 protein: CASSSSGTGELFF
J gene: TRBJ2-2; D gene: NA; clone size: NA; V gene: TRBV28; CDR3 DNA: TGTGCCAGCAGTCCCGGGACAACAACCGGGGAGCTGTTTTTT; CDR3 protein: CASSPGTTTGELFF
J gene: TRBJ2-7; D gene: TRBD1; clone size: NA; V gene: TRBV5-1; CDR3 DNA: TGCGCCAGCAGCTTGGGACAGGGTGGGAGCTACGAGCAGTACTTC; CDR3 protein: CASSLGQGGSYEQYF
J gene: TRBJ2-2; D gene: TRBD1; clone size: NA; V gene: TRBV5-4; CDR3 DNA: TGTGCCAGCAGCTTGCGACAGGGGAACACCGGGGAGCTGTTTTTT; CDR3 protein: CASSLRQGNTGELFF
J gene: TRBJ1-5; D gene: NA; clone size: NA; V gene: TRBV29-1; CDR3 DNA: TGCAGCGTTAAACAGGGTGGGAACAATCAGCCCCAGCATTTT; CDR3 protein: CSVKQGGNNQPQHF
J gene: TRBJ1-1; D gene: NA; clone size: NA; V gene: TRBV11-2; CDR3 DNA: TGTGCCAGCAGCTTAAGTCAAGCCACTGAAGCTTTCTTT; CDR3 protein: CASSLSQATEAFF
J gene: TRBJ2-7; D gene: TRBD1; clone size: NA; V gene: TRBV24-1; CDR3 DNA: TGTGCCACCAGTGATTTAAGGGGGCACGAGCAGTACTTC; CDR3 protein: CATSDLRGHEQYF
J gene: TRBJ2-1; D gene: NA; clone size: NA; V gene: TRBV4-1; CDR3 DNA: TGCGCCAGCAGCCAAGACTCTCAATTTCAGAATGAGCAGTTCTTC; CDR3 protein: CASSQDSQFQNEQFF
J gene: TRBJ2-2; D gene: NA; clone size: medium-sized; V gene: TRBV4-2; CDR3 DNA: TGTGCCAGCAGCCTTACTACCACCGGGGAGCTGTTTTTT; CDR3 protein: CASSLTTTGELFF
J gene: TRBJ2-7; D gene: TRBD2; clone size: NA; V gene: TRBV10-3; CDR3 DNA: TGTGCCATCAGTGCGGGACTAGTCTCCTACGAGCAGTACTTC; CDR3 protein: CAISAGLVSYEQYF
J gene: TRBJ1-2; D gene: NA; clone size: NA; V gene: TRBV10-2; CDR3 DNA: TGCGCCAGCAGTGAGGGGGGCGCTGACTATGGCTACACCTTC; CDR3 protein: CASSEGGADYGYTF
J gene: TRBJ1-6; D gene: NA; clone size: NA; V gene: TRBV11-1; CDR3 DNA: TGTGCCAGCAGGACGGACAGCGGTAATTCACCCCTCCACTTT; CDR3 protein: CASRTDSGNSPLHF
J gene: TRBJ2-1; D gene: NA; clone size: NA; V gene: TRBV3-1/TRBV3-2; CDR3 DNA: TGTGCCAGCAGCCAAGGCGGAGGCTTATACAATGAGCAGTTCTTC; CDR3 protein: CASSQGGGLYNEQFF
J gene: TRBJ2-7; D gene: TRBD2; clone size: once; V gene: TRBV7-8; CDR3 DNA: TGTGCCAGCAGTCCGAATCCGACTAGCCGAACTACCGCGCAGTACTTC; CDR3 protein: CASSPNPTSRTTAQYF
J gene: TRBJ1-1; D gene: TRBD1; clone size: NA; V gene: TRBV5-1; CDR3 DNA: TGCGCCAGCAGCTTCGGGACAGCGAACACTGAAGCTTTCTTT; CDR3 protein: CASSFGTANTEAFF